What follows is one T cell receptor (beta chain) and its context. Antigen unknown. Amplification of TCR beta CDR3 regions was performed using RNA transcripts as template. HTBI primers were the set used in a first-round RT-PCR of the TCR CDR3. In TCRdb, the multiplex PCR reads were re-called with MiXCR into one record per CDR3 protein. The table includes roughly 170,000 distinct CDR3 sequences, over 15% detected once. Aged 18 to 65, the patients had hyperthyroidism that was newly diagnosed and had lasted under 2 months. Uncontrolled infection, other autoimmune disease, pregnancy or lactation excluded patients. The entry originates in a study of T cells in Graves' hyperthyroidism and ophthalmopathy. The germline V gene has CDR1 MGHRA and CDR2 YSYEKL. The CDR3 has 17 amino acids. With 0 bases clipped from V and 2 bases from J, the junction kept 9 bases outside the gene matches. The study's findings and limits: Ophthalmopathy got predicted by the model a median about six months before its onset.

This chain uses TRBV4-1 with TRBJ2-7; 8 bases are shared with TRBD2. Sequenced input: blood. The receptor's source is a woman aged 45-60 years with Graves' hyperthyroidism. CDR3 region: CASSQDLSGGGPYEQYF. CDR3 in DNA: TGCGCCAGCAGCCAAGATTTGAGCGGGGGAGGGCCCTACGAGCAGTACTTC.